This T cell receptor (beta chain) was sequenced in a study of cytomegalovirus exposure and HLA in healthy donors. This clone is a singleton in its sample. Its antigen is not identified. General study points: A subsequent analysis found that TCR clusters from the first cohort also tended to co-occur in the approximately 130 validation repertoires, with about 95% of cluster scores above 0.

The CDR3 totals 15 residues. Per germline, CDR1 SGHTA and CDR2 FQGNSA. J was trimmed by 2 bases and V by 0 bases; bases with no gene match: 3. Assay used: immunoSEQ multiplex PCR; TCRdb lists only in-frame clones, some missing. The sample has roughly 75,000 clones; roughly 95% are singletons. The sequenced material came from PBMCs. The clonotype comes from a woman aged 18-29 years in good health and CMV-seropositive. The chain combines TRBV7-2 with TRBJ1-2; 7 bases fit TRBD1. DNA of the CDR3: TGTGCCAGCAGCTTAGCAGGGGGCGCGAACTATGGCTACACCTTC. The encoded protein is CASSLAGGANYGYTF.